What follows are 24 T cell receptor beta chains derived from one specimen sequenced in a study of identical twins. In TCRdb, the 5' RACE reads were re-called with MiXCR into one record per CDR3 protein. The data show roughly 1,500,000 distinct CDR3 sequences, about 31% seen once. Material: cord blood. The receptors originated from a newborn girl in good health.

The chain's CDR3 is CASMRDYEQYF. In DNA, the CDR3 is TGTGCCAGCATGAGAGACTACGAGCAGTACTTC. V usage is TRBV28 and J usage is TRBJ2-7, with D hard to call. This CDR3 region has 11 residues. CDR1 MDHEN and CDR2 SYDVKM come from the germline V gene. The ends were cut back, 7 bases at V and 3 bases at J, with 7 bases in the middle.

The rearrangement links TRBV20-1 to TRBJ2-5; D unresolved. The better agreement between TRBJ2-7 and the DNA end casts doubt on the J call. Germline lookup yields CDR1 DFQATT and CDR2 SNEGSKA (reference sequence). The CDR3 has 10 amino acids. Here the CDR3 DNA reads TGCAGAGCGTGCGGCCACGAGCAGTACTTC. It encodes CRACGHEQYF.

The chain recombines TRBV27 with TRBJ2-3; 13 bases align to TRBD2. This CDR3 region has 20 residues. The germline V gene has CDR1 MNHEY and CDR2 SMNVEV (reference sequence). V dropped 4 bases and J dropped 0; count of bases not matched to a gene: 13. The CDR3 here is CASSWKQTSGGIISTDTQYF. CDR3 DNA: TGTGCCAGCAGTTGGAAGCAGACTAGCGGGGGGATAATTAGCACAGATACGCAGTATTTT.

The rearrangement joins TRBV4-1 to TRBJ1-4; D remains ambiguous. This CDR3 is built from 14 residues. The V gene's germline CDR1 is MGHRA and CDR2 YSYEKL. Trimming removed 0 bases at V and 4 bases at J, with 6 bases between. DNA of the CDR3: TGCGCCAGCAGCCAAGATAGCCGTAATGAAAAACTGTTTTTT. It yields the protein CASSQDSRNEKLFF.

This clonotype showed up many times. This chain uses TRBV6-1 with TRBJ2-7; D is perhaps TRBD2 (5 bases). The CDR3 runs to 12 residues. Germline V gene lookup returns CDR1 MNHNS and CDR2 SASEGT. The ends were cut back, 6 bases at V and 3 bases at J, with 9 bases in the middle. The CDR3 protein is CASRDSYYEQYF. Written as DNA, the CDR3 is TGTGCCAGCAGGGACTCTTACTACGAGCAGTACTTC.

CDR3 sequence (DNA): TGTGCCAGCAGTATAGGGGACAGGAGAACAGATACGCAGTATTTT. Its protein is CASSIGDRRTDTQYF. This rearrangement joins TRBV12-3 or TRBV12-4 to TRBJ2-3; 8 bases line up with TRBD1. V gave up 5 bases and J gave up 3 bases; unmatched junction bases: 7. The CDR3 totals 15 residues.

This clonotype occurred a few times. The chain joins TRBV3-1 to TRBJ2-1, with a possible D match to TRBD2 (6 bases). The CDR3 covers 17 residues. Trimming pared 0 bases from V and 3 bases from J, leaving 15 bases between. Germline-derived CDR1 and CDR2 are LGHDT and YNNKEL (reference sequence). The CDR3 DNA follows: TGTGCCAGCAGCCAAGATCGGGGGACCCCGATCTACAATGAGCAGTTCTTC. Translated: CASSQDRGTPIYNEQFF.

This clonotype was counted ten times or more. This chain joins TRBV4-2 and TRBJ1-2; D is unresolved. V shed 0 bases and J shed 4 bases, with 12 bases lying between them. The CDR3 has 15 amino acids. Germline CDR1 LGHNA, CDR2 YNFKEQ. This CDR3 reads CASSQDRRQPYGYTF. DNA for the CDR3: TGTGCCAGCAGCCAAGATCGGCGCCAGCCCTATGGCTACACCTTC.

The chain joins TRBV7-8 to TRBJ2-1; TRBD2 might be the D (5 bases). The J call may be in error: the DNA end matches TRBJ2-7 better. The CDR3 sequence is 14 residues long. CDR1 SGHVS and CDR2 FQNEAQ come from the germline V gene. In nucleotides, the CDR3 is TGTGCCAGCAGCTTAATGCGGGCGCTCGACGAGCAGTACTTC. Protein product: CASSLMRALDEQYF.

This chain joins TRBV6-6 and TRBJ2-7; the match to TRBD2 covers 8 bases. Trimming removed 7 bases from V and 6 bases from J; junction bases left unmatched: 11. CDR3 length equals 14 residues. Germline V gene lookup returns CDR1 MNHNY and CDR2 SVGAGI (reference sequence). The CDR3 DNA sequence: TGTGCCAGCAAAACTAGCGGAGGAGGAAGCGAGCAGTACTTC. Its translation: CASKTSGGGSEQYF.

This clonotype has ten or more counts. The chain combines TRBV5-1 with TRBJ1-2; TRBD1 agrees at 7 bases. Germline CDR1 SGHRS, CDR2 YFSETQ. Losses at the gene ends were 4 bases for V and 5 bases for J; bases not matched to a gene: 11. CDR3 size: 15 residues. CDR3 nucleotide sequence: TGCGCCAGCAGCAACCGGGACAGACTAAATTATGGCTACACCTTC. The encoded protein is CASSNRDRLNYGYTF.

The sample holds a few counts of this clonotype. CDR3 in DNA: TGTGCCAGCAGTCATCCCCTAGCGGGAGTGGAGTATTTT. It encodes CASSHPLAGVEYF. The chain couples TRBV6-2 or TRBV6-3 to TRBJ2-3, with 10 bases that match TRBD2. The V gene end was trimmed by 5 bases and the J gene end by 13 bases; junction bases not matched to a gene: 9. This CDR3 spans 13 amino acids. Germline assignment: CDR1 MNHEY and CDR2 SVGEGT.

V is TRBV5-5 and J is TRBJ2-1; 8 bases are shared with TRBD2. The CDR3 contains 14 residues. The V segment lost 2 bases and the J segment 9 bases; nucleotides outside the gene matches: 7. The germline gives CDR1 SGHKS, CDR2 YYEKEE (reference sequence). CDR3 nucleotides: TGTGCCAGCAGCTTTCCGGGAGGGATTCGTGAGCAGTTCTTC. Its protein product is CASSFPGGIREQFF.

The J gene is TRBJ2-3, the V gene TRBV10-2; D is uncertain. V lost 2 bases and J 11 bases, leaving 8 bases between the germline ends. CDR3 length: 11 residues. CDR1 is WSHSY and CDR2 is SAAADI in the germline V gene. This CDR3 reads CASSEGRRQYF. The CDR3 bases are TGCGCCAGCAGTGAGGGTCGACGGCAGTATTTT.

CDR3 sequence (DNA): TGCAGCGTTACGGGCGGGAGTCGGTACGAGCAGTACTTC. Translation gives CSVTGGSRYEQYF. This chain joins TRBV29-1 and TRBJ2-7; 7 nucleotides line up with TRBD2. This CDR3 comprises 13 residues. After removal of 5 bases from V and 4 bases from J, the junction contained 8 bases not matched to a gene. Germline V CDR1 and CDR2: SQVTM, ANQGSEA.

This clonotype was found a few times. The chain uses TRBV2 and TRBJ2-1; TRBD2 matches 9 bases. The CDR3 is 15 amino acids. The V gene's germline CDR1 is SNHLY and CDR2 FYNNEI. V gave up 4 bases and J gave up 2 bases; unmatched junction bases: 3. CDR3: CASSASGNAYNEQFF. CDR3 DNA: TGTGCCAGCAGTGCTAGCGGGAACGCCTACAATGAGCAGTTCTTC.

This clonotype came up a few times. J is TRBJ2-5 and V is TRBV20-1; TRBD2 agrees at 13 bases. The CDR3 covers 14 residues. Germline V gene lookup returns CDR1 DFQATT and CDR2 SNEGSKA (reference sequence). Unmatched junction bases numbered 4, after V lost 6 bases and J lost 3 bases. The CDR3 loop is CSAVGLAGEETQYF. The DNA of the CDR3 is TGCAGTGCCGTTGGACTAGCGGGAGAAGAGACCCAGTACTTC.

The V call is TRBV6-1, the J call TRBJ1-6; 7 bases map to TRBD1. With 6 bases clipped from V and 9 bases from J, the junction kept 8 bases outside the gene matches. The CDR3 sequence is 14 residues long. Germline V gives CDR1 MNHNS, CDR2 SASEGT. The CDR3 DNA is TGTGCCAGCAGCAGCAAACGGGACAGTTCACCCCTCCACTTT. Amino acid sequence: CASSSKRDSSPLHF.

A few counts support this clonotype. The chain uses TRBV9 and TRBJ2-7; perhaps TRBD2 as D (5 bases). V dropped 1 base and J dropped 3 bases, with 23 bases sitting between them. There are 18 residues in the CDR3. Per germline, CDR1 SGDLS and CDR2 YYNGEE. DNA for the CDR3: TGTGCCAGCAGCGTATCGCCGGCAGAGGGATTTGGCCACTACGAGCAGTACTTC. This gives the protein CASSVSPAEGFGHYEQYF.

This chain uses TRBV29-1 with TRBJ1-5, with D possibly TRBD1 on 5 matching bases. The CDR3 covers 13 residues. Germline V gene data show CDR1 as SQVTM and CDR2 as ANQGSEA. Between the trimmed V and J ends, which lost 5 bases and 5 bases, there was a span of 13 bases. CDR3: CSVRQGFDQPQHF. The CDR3 DNA follows: TGCAGCGTTCGTCAGGGTTTTGATCAGCCCCAGCATTTT.

This chain connects TRBV20-1 to TRBJ2-6, with TRBD1 matching 7 bases. Germline-derived CDR1 and CDR2 are DFQATT and SNEGSKA (reference sequence). This CDR3 region has 14 residues. The V and J ends lost 5 bases and 3 bases, in that order; junction bases with no gene match: 4. CDR3 in amino acids: CSAPDRVGANVLTF. The CDR3 DNA sequence: TGCAGTGCTCCCGACAGGGTTGGGGCCAACGTCCTGACTTTC.

The table lists this clonotype with a few counts. CDR3 amino acids: CASSLLTGAHEQFF. The CDR3 DNA reads TGTGCCAGCAGCTTACTCACCGGGGCCCATGAGCAGTTCTTC. The V and J genes are TRBV7-2 and TRBJ2-1; D assignment may be TRBD1 or TRBD2 (5 bases each). V was trimmed by 2 bases and J by 8 bases, leaving 13 bases between them. The length of the CDR3 is 14 residues. Germline V gives CDR1 SGHTA, CDR2 FQGNSA.

This clonotype was seen a handful of times. V and J are TRBV27 and TRBJ1-5; perhaps TRBD1 as D (6 bases). The V gene's germline CDR1 is MNHEY and CDR2 SMNVEV (reference sequence). Trimming took off 5 bases at V and 5 bases at J, with 16 bases between the two ends. The CDR3 has 15 amino acids. CDR3 in DNA: TGTGCCAGCAGTCCGGGGGCCTACGGGGATCAGCCCCAGCATTTT. It specifies CASSPGAYGDQPQHF.

The rearrangement uses TRBV2 and TRBJ1-1; TRBD1 agrees at 8 bases. There are 14 residues in the CDR3. The germline gives CDR1 SNHLY, CDR2 FYNNEI. Trimming at V came to 7 bases and at J to 0 bases, leaving 4 bases not matched to a gene. CDR3 nucleotide sequence: TGTGCCAGCAAGCGGACAGGGATGAACACTGAAGCTTTCTTT. Its protein is CASKRTGMNTEAFF.